The clone carrying this T cell receptor (beta chain) occurred many times. This entry is derived from a study of T-cell memory formation after mild COVID-19. Study at large: Clustering of TCRs was largely donor specific.

5'RACE primed from the constant segment yielded TCR alpha and TCR beta cDNA libraries bearing sample barcodes and UMIs. TCRdb reprocessed the 5' RACE reads via MiXCR and lists one record per CDR3 protein. The sample shows hundreds of thousands of distinct CDR3 sequences, 8% to 10% of them seen only once. Per germline, CDR1 DFQATT and CDR2 SNEGSKA (reference sequence). With 3 bases clipped from V and 0 bases from J, the junction kept 5 bases outside the gene matches. The CDR3 is 15 residues long. The sequencing input was PBMCs or a T cell subset sorted from them (not recorded which). The source is a man between 18 and 29 years old who had mild COVID-19 (a few samples of this study predate the infection). Cell type and time point are not known. The chain carries TRBV20-1 and TRBJ2-5; TRBD2 agrees at 9 bases. CDR3: CSARAASGDQETQYF. The DNA for the CDR3 is TGCAGTGCTAGGGCAGCTAGCGGGGACCAAGAGACCCAGTACTTC.